Below are 2 T cell receptor beta chains sequenced from a single sample in a study of early T cells in non-severe SARS-CoV-2 infection. TCRdb reprocessed the 5' RACE reads with MiXCR, giving one entry per CDR3 protein. Seen here are 60,000 to 75,000 distinct CDR3 sequences, about 4.6% observed once, and the top ten hold roughly 3.9%. Sequencing used whole blood, obtained at baseline. The receptors here all came from an adult who was a healthcare worker with PCR-confirmed SARS-CoV-2 infection or an uninfected control (not recorded which). The donor label of this sample is uncertain.

In its sample, this clonotype was seen many times. V and J are TRBV11-2 and TRBJ1-5, with D uncertain. With 5 bases removed from V and 4 bases from J, the gap between germline ends came to 15 bases. CDR1 is SGHAT and CDR2 is FQNNGV in the germline V gene. The CDR3 has 15 residues. The CDR3 coding sequence is TGTGCCAGCAGCCGGACGGCGACTGATAATCAGCCCCAGCATTTT. This gives the protein CASSRTATDNQPQHF.

Ten or more counts support this clonotype. The V gene is TRBV20-1, the J gene TRBJ1-5, with a tentative D call TRBD1 (5 bases). The CDR3 totals 13 residues. Germline CDR1 reads DFQATT; CDR2 reads SNEGSKA (reference sequence). The V end was cut by 5 bases, the J end by 1 base, with 9 bases between. The CDR3 is CSAPGRSNQPQHF. The DNA for the CDR3 is TGCAGTGCTCCAGGGCGAAGCAATCAGCCCCAGCATTTT.